Listed below are T cell receptor beta chains from one sample, sequenced in a study of shared clonotypes between healthy human individuals. Measured with immunoSEQ multiplex PCR; TCRdb has only the in-frame clones, and not every one. This table has hundreds of thousands of clones, about 79% appearing once. The sample was PBMCs. Receptor source: a woman in her thirties or forties in good health. Some clones in this sample may be carry-over from other donors' samples. Both conserved end residues are part of each CDR3. Each record gives: clone size, J gene, D gene, V gene, CDR3 protein, CDR3 DNA. D genes are given only for firm matches. Where a row states a size, it is once, few, many or the class of an expanded clone; other rows omit it.

size: -
J: TRBJ2-7
D: -
V: TRBV28
CDR3: CASRTTGTTYEQYF
DNA: TGTGCCAGCAGGACCACCGGGACAACCTACGAGCAGTACTTC

size: -
J: TRBJ2-7
D: TRBD2
V: TRBV4-3
CDR3: CASSQALAVYEQYF
DNA: TGCGCCAGCAGCCAAGCGCTAGCGGTGTACGAGCAGTACTTC

size: -
J: TRBJ2-7
D: -
V: TRBV19
CDR3: CARGLLPGYEQYF
DNA: TGTGCCAGGGGACTTCTGCCCGGGTACGAGCAGTACTTC

size: -
J: TRBJ2-7
D: TRBD2
V: TRBV7-2
CDR3: CASSLAATGTSSWYEQYF
DNA: TGTGCCAGCAGCTTAGCGGCAACCGGGACTAGCAGTTGGTACGAGCAGTACTTC

size: -
J: TRBJ2-7
D: -
V: TRBV11-2
CDR3: CASSLNFREHEQYF
DNA: TGTGCCAGCAGCTTAAACTTCAGAGAGCACGAGCAGTACTTC

size: -
J: TRBJ2-1
D: TRBD2
V: TRBV7-8
CDR3: CASSPLAGLTDNEQFF
DNA: TGTGCCAGCAGCCCGCTAGCGGGATTGACGGACAATGAGCAGTTCTTC

size: -
J: TRBJ2-1
D: -
V: TRBV5-4
CDR3: CASSLGQGFYNEQFF
DNA: TGTGCCAGCAGCTTGGGTCAGGGGTTCTACAATGAGCAGTTCTTC

size: -
J: TRBJ2-3
D: TRBD1
V: TRBV2
CDR3: CASSDPNRGDTQYF
DNA: TGTGCCAGCAGTGACCCGAACAGGGGGGATACGCAGTATTTT

size: -
J: TRBJ1-1
D: -
V: TRBV9
CDR3: CASSFSGESTEAFF
DNA: TGTGCCAGCAGCTTCTCAGGGGAGAGCACTGAAGCTTTCTTT

size: many
J: TRBJ2-7
D: -
V: TRBV19
CDR3: CASSNLADQGEQYF
DNA: TGTGCCAGTAGTAACCTAGCAGACCAGGGCGAGCAGTACTTC

size: -
J: TRBJ2-5
D: -
V: TRBV7-9
CDR3: CASSWGEGTQYF
DNA: TGTGCCAGCAGCTGGGGAGAGGGGACCCAGTACTTC

size: -
J: TRBJ2-7
D: -
V: TRBV4-1
CDR3: CASSQGQEYPYEQYF
DNA: TGCGCCAGCAGCCAAGGACAGGAGTACCCCTACGAGCAGTACTTC

size: -
J: TRBJ2-3
D: -
V: TRBV4-2
CDR3: CASSQDMGQGGTDTQYF
DNA: TGTGCCAGCAGCCAAGATATGGGGCAGGGGGGGACAGATACGCAGTATTTT

size: -
J: TRBJ2-1
D: -
V: TRBV18
CDR3: CASSPSPYNEQFF
DNA: TGTGCCAGCTCCCCCAGTCCCTACAATGAGCAGTTCTTC

size: once
J: TRBJ2-3
D: TRBD1
V: TRBV11-1
CDR3: CASSRDRGLDTQYF
DNA: TGTGCCAGCAGCCGGGACAGGGGGCTAGATACGCAGTATTTT

size: -
J: TRBJ2-7
D: TRBD1
V: TRBV6-4
CDR3: CASRDREHRYEQYF
DNA: TGTGCCAGCAGAGACAGGGAACACCGTTACGAGCAGTACTTC

size: -
J: TRBJ1-2
D: TRBD1
V: TRBV7-9
CDR3: CASRIGTGTHGYTF
DNA: TGTGCCAGCAGAATCGGGACAGGGACTCATGGCTACACCTTC

size: -
J: TRBJ2-7
D: -
V: TRBV10-1
CDR3: CASSESTAPYEQYF
DNA: TGCGCCAGCAGTGAGTCGACAGCCCCCTACGAGCAGTACTTC

size: -
J: TRBJ1-2
D: -
V: TRBV28
CDR3: CASRTDYGYTF
DNA: TGTGCCAGCAGGACAGACTATGGCTACACCTTC

size: -
J: TRBJ1-3
D: TRBD1
V: TRBV28
CDR3: CASSYRGDAGNTIYF
DNA: TGTGCCAGCAGTTACAGGGGGGACGCTGGAAACACCATATATTTT

size: -
J: TRBJ2-7
D: TRBD1
V: TRBV27
CDR3: CASSLGGTVREQYF
DNA: TGTGCCAGCAGTTTAGGTGGGACAGTCCGCGAGCAGTACTTC

size: -
J: TRBJ1-1
D: TRBD1
V: TRBV13
CDR3: CASSLYRGETEAFF
DNA: TGTGCCAGCAGCTTATACAGGGGGGAAACTGAAGCTTTCTTT

size: once
J: TRBJ2-7
D: TRBD2
V: TRBV5-4
CDR3: CASSLVAGGGAEQYF
DNA: TGTGCCAGCAGCTTGGTAGCGGGAGGTGGAGCCGAGCAGTACTTC

size: -
J: TRBJ1-4
D: TRBD1
V: TRBV4-2
CDR3: CASSQPGQGVSANEKLFF
DNA: TGTGCCAGCAGCCAACCGGGACAGGGGGTATCAGCTAATGAAAAACTGTTTTTT

size: -
J: TRBJ1-2
D: -
V: TRBV6-5
CDR3: CASSYGGRSDYGYTF
DNA: TGTGCCAGCAGTTACGGCGGTCGGTCAGACTATGGCTACACCTTC

size: once
J: TRBJ2-5
D: -
V: TRBV5-4
CDR3: CASSPRDGSETQYF
DNA: TGTGCCAGCAGCCCCCGGGACGGGTCAGAGACCCAGTACTTC

size: once
J: TRBJ1-2
D: TRBD1
V: TRBV28
CDR3: CASSRQGSPYGYTF
DNA: TGTGCCAGCAGCCGACAGGGATCCCCCTATGGCTACACCTTC

size: -
J: TRBJ2-6
D: -
V: TRBV21-1
CDR3: CASSKAATGTGARGANVLTF
DNA: TGTGCCAGCAGCAAAGCGGCAACCGGGACAGGGGCGAGGGGGGCCAACGTCCTGACTTTC

size: -
J: TRBJ2-1
D: -
V: TRBV6-1
CDR3: CASRYRHESYNEQFF
DNA: TGTGCCAGCAGGTACAGGCACGAATCCTACAATGAGCAGTTCTTC

size: -
J: TRBJ2-1
D: TRBD2
V: TRBV2
CDR3: CASRREGMSNEQFF
DNA: TGTGCCAGCAGGCGGGAGGGCATGAGCAATGAGCAGTTCTTC

size: -
J: TRBJ1-2
D: -
V: TRBV4-1
CDR3: CASSQGTGTMRYTF
DNA: TGCGCCAGCAGCCAGGGGACGGGGACTATGCGCTACACCTTC

size: many
J: TRBJ1-1
D: -
V: TRBV7-3
CDR3: CASSLFQGDTEAFF
DNA: TGTGCCAGCAGCTTGTTCCAAGGAGACACTGAAGCTTTCTTT

size: -
J: TRBJ2-7
D: -
V: TRBV28
CDR3: CASSRSGGPSYEQYF
DNA: TGTGCCAGCAGCCGTAGCGGAGGCCCCTCCTACGAGCAGTACTTC

size: -
J: TRBJ1-2
D: TRBD1
V: TRBV27
CDR3: CASRPTGGHGGGYTF
DNA: TGTGCCAGCAGGCCGACAGGGGGCCACGGGGGTGGCTACACCTTC

size: -
J: TRBJ1-1
D: -
V: TRBV5-1
CDR3: CASSRRVGVTEAFF
DNA: TGCGCCAGCAGCCGGAGGGTCGGGGTAACTGAAGCTTTCTTT

size: -
J: TRBJ2-2
D: -
V: TRBV25-1
CDR3: CASSKRGTVNTGELFF
DNA: TGTGCCAGCAGTAAAAGGGGCACAGTGAACACCGGGGAGCTGTTTTTT

size: few
J: TRBJ2-7
D: TRBD1
V: TRBV5-4
CDR3: CASSIGQVSYEQYF
DNA: TGTGCCAGCAGCATAGGACAGGTCTCCTACGAGCAGTACTTC

size: -
J: TRBJ2-3
D: TRBD2
V: TRBV2
CDR3: CASSLSGATDTQYF
DNA: TGTGCCAGCAGTTTGAGCGGGGCCACAGATACGCAGTATTTT

size: -
J: TRBJ2-3
D: -
V: TRBV5-1
CDR3: CASSLKVSAGPTDTQYF
DNA: TGCGCCAGCAGCTTAAAGGTTTCGGCAGGACCCACAGATACGCAGTATTTT

size: once
J: TRBJ1-6
D: TRBD1
V: TRBV2
CDR3: CASSSRDRGGSPLHF
DNA: TGTGCCAGCTCGTCCCGGGACAGGGGAGGATCACCCCTCCACTTT

size: once
J: TRBJ1-2
D: -
V: TRBV28
CDR3: CASSRVPDYGYTF
DNA: TGTGCCAGCAGCAGAGTCCCGGACTATGGCTACACCTTC

size: few
J: TRBJ2-1
D: -
V: TRBV19
CDR3: CASSIGWNYNEQFF
DNA: TGTGCCAGTAGTATTGGGTGGAACTACAATGAGCAGTTCTTC

size: -
J: TRBJ2-7
D: -
V: TRBV29-1
CDR3: CSVAKGSDYSSTYEQYF
DNA: TGCAGCGTTGCCAAAGGGTCGGACTATTCCTCAACCTACGAGCAGTACTTC

size: -
J: TRBJ2-7
D: TRBD1
V: TRBV4-2
CDR3: CASSQGGTGAEQYF
DNA: TGTGCCAGCAGCCAAGGGGGAACAGGGGCCGAGCAGTACTTC

size: few
J: TRBJ2-7
D: -
V: TRBV21-1
CDR3: CASSKRGDYEQYF
DNA: TGTGCCAGCAGCAAACGGGGGGACTACGAGCAGTACTTC

size: -
J: TRBJ1-5
D: TRBD1
V: TRBV28
CDR3: CASSSDRVSNQPQHF
DNA: TGTGCCAGCAGTTCCGACAGGGTAAGCAATCAGCCCCAGCATTTT

size: few
J: TRBJ1-2
D: -
V: TRBV29-1
CDR3: CSVDLPGQPYGYTF
DNA: TGCAGCGTTGACCTACCAGGACAGCCCTATGGCTACACCTTC

size: -
J: TRBJ2-1
D: -
V: TRBV28
CDR3: CASSLQGYEQFF
DNA: TGTGCCAGCAGTTTACAGGGCTATGAGCAGTTCTTC

size: -
J: TRBJ2-7
D: TRBD2
V: TRBV27
CDR3: CASSLASRTSGSYEQYF
DNA: TGTGCCAGCAGTTTGGCCAGTAGAACTAGCGGGAGCTACGAGCAGTACTTC

size: -
J: TRBJ1-5
D: -
V: TRBV6-4
CDR3: CASSDSINQPQHF
DNA: TGTGCCAGCAGTGACAGCATCAATCAGCCCCAGCATTTT

size: -
J: TRBJ2-2
D: -
V: TRBV28
CDR3: CASSLRRTGELFF
DNA: TGTGCCAGCAGTTTACGCAGAACCGGGGAGCTGTTTTTT

size: -
J: TRBJ2-3
D: -
V: TRBV15
CDR3: CATSKGLRADTQYF
DNA: TGTGCCACCAGCAAAGGACTTCGGGCAGATACGCAGTATTTT

size: -
J: TRBJ1-1
D: -
V: TRBV28
CDR3: CASSPRDGHFNTEAFF
DNA: TGTGCCAGCAGTCCCCGGGACGGACATTTTAACACTGAAGCTTTCTTT

size: -
J: TRBJ2-1
D: TRBD2
V: TRBV4-1
CDR3: CAGSSGRWSSYNEQFF
DNA: TGCGCAGGGTCTAGCGGGAGGTGGAGCTCCTACAATGAGCAGTTCTTC

size: -
J: TRBJ1-1
D: -
V: TRBV2
CDR3: CASSEYGVVAEAFF
DNA: TGTGCCAGCAGTGAATACGGGGTTGTGGCTGAAGCTTTCTTT

size: -
J: TRBJ2-7
D: TRBD2
V: TRBV13
CDR3: CASSPGLAYEQYF
DNA: TGTGCCAGCAGCCCGGGACTAGCGTACGAGCAGTACTTC

size: -
J: TRBJ2-7
D: TRBD2
V: TRBV18
CDR3: CASSPPGGLAGGGKYF
DNA: TGTGCCAGCTCACCTCCTGGGGGACTAGCGGGAGGAGGAAAGTACTTC

size: few
J: TRBJ2-7
D: TRBD2
V: TRBV10-1
CDR3: CASRGLAGTRSSYEQYF
DNA: TGCGCCAGCCGGGGACTAGCGGGGACTAGGAGCTCCTACGAGCAGTACTTC

size: -
J: TRBJ1-3
D: -
V: TRBV15
CDR3: CATSRDSGGITSGNTIYF
DNA: TGTGCCACCAGCAGAGATTCCGGGGGCATCACCTCTGGAAACACCATATATTTT